This TCR beta chain was identified during a study of blood T cells in healthy people across ages. It was around 10 milliliters of peripheral blood that were drawn from each donor. This CDR3 comprises 15 residues. Per germline, CDR1 MNHEY and CDR2 SVGAGI. With 3 bases clipped from V and 5 bases from J, the junction kept 9 bases outside the gene matches. Sample-barcoded 5' priming and a J-beta primer mix drove a second PCR of 7 to 11 cycles. TCRdb redid the calling of the 5' RACE reads with MiXCR, one entry per CDR3 protein. The sample includes over 1,300,000 distinct CDR3 sequences, approximately 59% of them seen just once.

The sample was blood. The chain uses TRBV6-5 and TRBJ2-5, with TRBD1 identical over 7 bases. This receptor was identified in a young man in good health. This chain's CDR3 is CASSYRGLVAETQYF. The CDR3 DNA follows: TGTGCCAGCAGTTATAGGGGGCTAGTCGCGGAGACCCAGTACTTC.